The 21 T cell receptor beta chains listed next were all sequenced from one sample in a study of T cells expressing NK-cell markers. TCRdb re-called the 5' RACE reads and shows each CDR3 protein once, DNA omitted. The repertoire shows some 460,000 distinct CDR3 sequences; the top ten hold under 1.5%. Source material: blood T cells: a sorted CD56 or NKG2C T cell subset, CD4+ or CD8+ T cells, or bulk PBMC T cells (not recorded which). Every receptor here comes from a woman aged 45-59 years in good health.

The chain links TRBV20-1 to TRBJ2-1; TCRdb selects TRBD2, and the lack of DNA leaves this call unchecked. This CDR3 contains 15 residues. The germline gives CDR1 DFQATT, CDR2 SNEGSKA (reference sequence). CDR3 amino acids: CSARSGTRNYNEQFF.

The genes are TRBV10-1 and TRBJ2-5; with no DNA, the TCRdb D assignment of TRBD1 cannot be verified. The CDR3 is 17 amino acids. Looked up from germline, CDR1 is WNHNN and CDR2 is SYGVQD (reference sequence). CDR3 region: CASSDSTFRDRTKTQYF.

The rearrangement uses TRBV19 and TRBJ2-2; TCRdb calls TRBD1, which cannot be checked without DNA. In germline, CDR1 is LNHDA, CDR2 SQIVND (reference sequence). This CDR3 has 15 amino acids. This CDR3 reads CASSTRGADTGELFF.

CDR3 in amino acids: CASPHNGETKNIQYF. The rearrangement joins TRBV10-1 to TRBJ2-4. Germline V gene sequence: CDR1 WNHNN, CDR2 SYGVQD (reference sequence). This CDR3 is built from 15 residues.

The rearrangement uses TRBV11-2 and TRBJ1-5. Germline V CDR1 and CDR2: SGHAT, FQNNGV. The CDR3 is 14 residues long. CDR3 protein: CASSERAVNQPQHF.

The chain links TRBV5-1 to TRBJ1-6; TCRdb designates TRBD1, a call that cannot be tested without DNA. Looked up from germline, CDR1 is SGHRS and CDR2 is YFSETQ. The CDR3 has 14 residues. The CDR3 sequence is CASSDGTGNSPLHF.

V gene TRBV27 combines with J gene TRBJ1-2; TCRdb's D call, TRBD1, is unchecked because there is no DNA. Germline-derived CDR1 and CDR2 are MNHEY and SMNVEV (reference sequence). The CDR3 spans 14 residues. The CDR3 spells CASSLTGGDYGYTF.

The chain recombines TRBV12-3 or TRBV12-4 with TRBJ1-2; the TCRdb call, TRBD1, lacks DNA for checking. This CDR3 comprises 15 residues. CDR3 sequence: CASRAPHKGHYGYTF.

The chain employs TRBV11-2 and TRBJ2-3. The CDR3 contains 12 residues. Germline-derived CDR1 and CDR2 are SGHAT and FQNNGV. This chain's CDR3 is CASSLDLSTQYF.

The chain has TRBV2 and TRBJ1-5. The CDR3 has 13 residues. The V gene's germline CDR1 is SNHLY and CDR2 FYNNEI. CDR3 protein: CASSNDGNQPQHF. The entire variable domain, with the rest obtained from reference TRBV2 and TRBJ1-5, is as follows: EPEVTQTPSHQVTQMGQEVILRCVPISNHLYFYWYRQILGQKVEFLVSFYNNEISEKSEIFDDQFSVERPDGSNFTLKIRSTKLEDSAMYFCASSNDGNQPQHFGDGTRLSIL.

V is TRBV5-1 and J is TRBJ2-6. Germline-derived CDR1 and CDR2 are SGHRS and YFSETQ. This CDR3 has 18 amino acids. The CDR3 here is CASSLMGRLNSGANVLTF. The complete variable domain, with remaining parts taken from reference TRBV5-1 and TRBJ2-6, reads KAGVTQTPRYLIKTRGQQVTLSCSPISGHRSVSWYQQTPGQGLQFLFEYFSETQRNKGNFPGRFSGRQFSNSRSEMNVSTLELGDSALYLCASSLMGRLNSGANVLTFGAGSRLTVL.

The chain has TRBV12-3 or TRBV12-4 and TRBJ2-3; with no DNA, the TCRdb D assignment of TRBD2 cannot be verified. The CDR3 contains 14 residues. The CDR3 loop is CASKTSGRGDTQYF.

The chain couples TRBV30 to TRBJ1-5. The CDR3 contains 17 residues. Germline V gene data show CDR1 as GTSNPN and CDR2 as SVGIG (reference sequence). The CDR3 reads CAWSRGDWEDRNQPQHF.

The V call is TRBV19, the J call TRBJ2-1; the TCRdb call, TRBD2, lacks DNA for checking. The germline V gene encodes CDR1 LNHDA and CDR2 SQIVND (reference sequence). The CDR3 runs to 15 residues. CDR3 region: CASSALAEVDNEQFF.

V and J are TRBV3-1 and TRBJ1-5. This CDR3 spans 15 amino acids. The germline gives CDR1 LGHDT, CDR2 YNNKEL (reference sequence). The CDR3 protein is CASSPSGGENQPQHF.

The chain employs TRBV6-6 and TRBJ2-3; as DNA is missing, the TRBD2 call by TCRdb cannot be tested. This CDR3 has 15 residues. Germline assignment: CDR1 MNHNY and CDR2 SVGAGI (reference sequence). CDR3 protein: CASSYASGGTDTQYF.

The V gene is TRBV12-5, the J gene TRBJ2-5; the D gene TCRdb calls, TRBD2, cannot be checked with no DNA. Germline V CDR1 and CDR2: LGHNT, FRNRAP. The CDR3 extends over 15 amino acids. CDR3 residues: CASGTGLAGQETQYF.

This chain joins TRBV29-1 and TRBJ1-1; checking the TCRdb D call of TRBD1 is not possible without DNA. Germline assignment: CDR1 SQVTM and CDR2 ANQGSEA. This CDR3 contains 19 residues. CDR3 residues: CSVFYLYPDSQLAGTEAFF.

V usage is TRBV6-5 and J usage is TRBJ1-1; there is no DNA to check the TCRdb D call of TRBD1. Germline CDR1 reads MNHEY; CDR2 reads SVGAGI. CDR3 length equals 12 residues. CDR3 region: CAVSRGPTEAFF.

The gene calls are TRBV24-1 and TRBJ2-7. The length of the CDR3 is 14 residues. CDR1 is KGHDR and CDR2 is SFDVKD in the germline V gene. This CDR3 reads CATSDSGRSYEQYF.

The chain recombines TRBV4-1 with TRBJ1-2; TCRdb reports TRBD1, a call that lacks DNA to check it against. This CDR3 comprises 17 residues. Germline V CDR1 and CDR2: MGHRA, YSYEKL. CDR3 sequence reads: CASSQVVSGGAGYGYTF.